The 3 T cell receptor beta chains below were found in one sample sequenced in a study of shared clonotypes between healthy human individuals (dated by TCRdb to about 2020). The library relied on the immunoSEQ multiplex PCR assay. TCRdb obtained this table from immuneACCESS and retained in-frame rearrangements with V and J assigned. These tables miss some clones; where compared with another copy, unresolved V genes account for less than half of the shortfall, and the remainder is unexplained. Counted in this sample were about 1 million clones; 65% to 75% of them appeared once. Over 1.3% of the sample is taken by the ten largest. Sequenced input: memory CD4+ T cells sorted from blood. Sample cell subset or site, as interpreted from the label and publication: CD45RA-negative fraction. Receptors originate from a man aged 18 to 29 in good health.

This clone has more than one count but fewer than ten. The CDR3 coding sequence is TGTGCCAGCAGCTTATCTCAGGGAGGCTACACCTTC. Translating it yields CASSLSQGGYTF. The genes are TRBV7-9 and TRBJ1-2; possibly TRBD1 for D (5 bases). Trimming took 2 bases from V and 8 from J, leaving 9 bases between them. The CDR3 is made up of 12 amino acids. In germline, CDR1 is SEHNR, CDR2 FQNEAQ (reference sequence).

This clone was detected only a few times. Other DNA sequences of this sample code for an identical CDR3. This chain links TRBV9 with TRBJ2-1, with 9 bases identical to TRBD2. Germline values: CDR1 SGDLS, CDR2 YYNGEE. V lost 0 bases and J lost 4; bases outside the gene matches: 2. The length of the CDR3 is 15 residues. In DNA form, the CDR3 reads TGTGCCAGCAGCGTAGAGGCGGGAGGGTACAATGAGCAGTTCTTC. It encodes CASSVEAGGYNEQFF.

This clone was seen only once. The rearrangement links TRBV21-1 to TRBJ1-1. TRBV21-1 is flagged as a pseudogene. The length of the CDR3 is 15 residues. In DNA, the CDR3 is TGTGCCAGCAGCACGGAGGGGGTGTGGGACACTGAAGCTTTCTTT. Amino acids: CASSTEGVWDTEAFF.